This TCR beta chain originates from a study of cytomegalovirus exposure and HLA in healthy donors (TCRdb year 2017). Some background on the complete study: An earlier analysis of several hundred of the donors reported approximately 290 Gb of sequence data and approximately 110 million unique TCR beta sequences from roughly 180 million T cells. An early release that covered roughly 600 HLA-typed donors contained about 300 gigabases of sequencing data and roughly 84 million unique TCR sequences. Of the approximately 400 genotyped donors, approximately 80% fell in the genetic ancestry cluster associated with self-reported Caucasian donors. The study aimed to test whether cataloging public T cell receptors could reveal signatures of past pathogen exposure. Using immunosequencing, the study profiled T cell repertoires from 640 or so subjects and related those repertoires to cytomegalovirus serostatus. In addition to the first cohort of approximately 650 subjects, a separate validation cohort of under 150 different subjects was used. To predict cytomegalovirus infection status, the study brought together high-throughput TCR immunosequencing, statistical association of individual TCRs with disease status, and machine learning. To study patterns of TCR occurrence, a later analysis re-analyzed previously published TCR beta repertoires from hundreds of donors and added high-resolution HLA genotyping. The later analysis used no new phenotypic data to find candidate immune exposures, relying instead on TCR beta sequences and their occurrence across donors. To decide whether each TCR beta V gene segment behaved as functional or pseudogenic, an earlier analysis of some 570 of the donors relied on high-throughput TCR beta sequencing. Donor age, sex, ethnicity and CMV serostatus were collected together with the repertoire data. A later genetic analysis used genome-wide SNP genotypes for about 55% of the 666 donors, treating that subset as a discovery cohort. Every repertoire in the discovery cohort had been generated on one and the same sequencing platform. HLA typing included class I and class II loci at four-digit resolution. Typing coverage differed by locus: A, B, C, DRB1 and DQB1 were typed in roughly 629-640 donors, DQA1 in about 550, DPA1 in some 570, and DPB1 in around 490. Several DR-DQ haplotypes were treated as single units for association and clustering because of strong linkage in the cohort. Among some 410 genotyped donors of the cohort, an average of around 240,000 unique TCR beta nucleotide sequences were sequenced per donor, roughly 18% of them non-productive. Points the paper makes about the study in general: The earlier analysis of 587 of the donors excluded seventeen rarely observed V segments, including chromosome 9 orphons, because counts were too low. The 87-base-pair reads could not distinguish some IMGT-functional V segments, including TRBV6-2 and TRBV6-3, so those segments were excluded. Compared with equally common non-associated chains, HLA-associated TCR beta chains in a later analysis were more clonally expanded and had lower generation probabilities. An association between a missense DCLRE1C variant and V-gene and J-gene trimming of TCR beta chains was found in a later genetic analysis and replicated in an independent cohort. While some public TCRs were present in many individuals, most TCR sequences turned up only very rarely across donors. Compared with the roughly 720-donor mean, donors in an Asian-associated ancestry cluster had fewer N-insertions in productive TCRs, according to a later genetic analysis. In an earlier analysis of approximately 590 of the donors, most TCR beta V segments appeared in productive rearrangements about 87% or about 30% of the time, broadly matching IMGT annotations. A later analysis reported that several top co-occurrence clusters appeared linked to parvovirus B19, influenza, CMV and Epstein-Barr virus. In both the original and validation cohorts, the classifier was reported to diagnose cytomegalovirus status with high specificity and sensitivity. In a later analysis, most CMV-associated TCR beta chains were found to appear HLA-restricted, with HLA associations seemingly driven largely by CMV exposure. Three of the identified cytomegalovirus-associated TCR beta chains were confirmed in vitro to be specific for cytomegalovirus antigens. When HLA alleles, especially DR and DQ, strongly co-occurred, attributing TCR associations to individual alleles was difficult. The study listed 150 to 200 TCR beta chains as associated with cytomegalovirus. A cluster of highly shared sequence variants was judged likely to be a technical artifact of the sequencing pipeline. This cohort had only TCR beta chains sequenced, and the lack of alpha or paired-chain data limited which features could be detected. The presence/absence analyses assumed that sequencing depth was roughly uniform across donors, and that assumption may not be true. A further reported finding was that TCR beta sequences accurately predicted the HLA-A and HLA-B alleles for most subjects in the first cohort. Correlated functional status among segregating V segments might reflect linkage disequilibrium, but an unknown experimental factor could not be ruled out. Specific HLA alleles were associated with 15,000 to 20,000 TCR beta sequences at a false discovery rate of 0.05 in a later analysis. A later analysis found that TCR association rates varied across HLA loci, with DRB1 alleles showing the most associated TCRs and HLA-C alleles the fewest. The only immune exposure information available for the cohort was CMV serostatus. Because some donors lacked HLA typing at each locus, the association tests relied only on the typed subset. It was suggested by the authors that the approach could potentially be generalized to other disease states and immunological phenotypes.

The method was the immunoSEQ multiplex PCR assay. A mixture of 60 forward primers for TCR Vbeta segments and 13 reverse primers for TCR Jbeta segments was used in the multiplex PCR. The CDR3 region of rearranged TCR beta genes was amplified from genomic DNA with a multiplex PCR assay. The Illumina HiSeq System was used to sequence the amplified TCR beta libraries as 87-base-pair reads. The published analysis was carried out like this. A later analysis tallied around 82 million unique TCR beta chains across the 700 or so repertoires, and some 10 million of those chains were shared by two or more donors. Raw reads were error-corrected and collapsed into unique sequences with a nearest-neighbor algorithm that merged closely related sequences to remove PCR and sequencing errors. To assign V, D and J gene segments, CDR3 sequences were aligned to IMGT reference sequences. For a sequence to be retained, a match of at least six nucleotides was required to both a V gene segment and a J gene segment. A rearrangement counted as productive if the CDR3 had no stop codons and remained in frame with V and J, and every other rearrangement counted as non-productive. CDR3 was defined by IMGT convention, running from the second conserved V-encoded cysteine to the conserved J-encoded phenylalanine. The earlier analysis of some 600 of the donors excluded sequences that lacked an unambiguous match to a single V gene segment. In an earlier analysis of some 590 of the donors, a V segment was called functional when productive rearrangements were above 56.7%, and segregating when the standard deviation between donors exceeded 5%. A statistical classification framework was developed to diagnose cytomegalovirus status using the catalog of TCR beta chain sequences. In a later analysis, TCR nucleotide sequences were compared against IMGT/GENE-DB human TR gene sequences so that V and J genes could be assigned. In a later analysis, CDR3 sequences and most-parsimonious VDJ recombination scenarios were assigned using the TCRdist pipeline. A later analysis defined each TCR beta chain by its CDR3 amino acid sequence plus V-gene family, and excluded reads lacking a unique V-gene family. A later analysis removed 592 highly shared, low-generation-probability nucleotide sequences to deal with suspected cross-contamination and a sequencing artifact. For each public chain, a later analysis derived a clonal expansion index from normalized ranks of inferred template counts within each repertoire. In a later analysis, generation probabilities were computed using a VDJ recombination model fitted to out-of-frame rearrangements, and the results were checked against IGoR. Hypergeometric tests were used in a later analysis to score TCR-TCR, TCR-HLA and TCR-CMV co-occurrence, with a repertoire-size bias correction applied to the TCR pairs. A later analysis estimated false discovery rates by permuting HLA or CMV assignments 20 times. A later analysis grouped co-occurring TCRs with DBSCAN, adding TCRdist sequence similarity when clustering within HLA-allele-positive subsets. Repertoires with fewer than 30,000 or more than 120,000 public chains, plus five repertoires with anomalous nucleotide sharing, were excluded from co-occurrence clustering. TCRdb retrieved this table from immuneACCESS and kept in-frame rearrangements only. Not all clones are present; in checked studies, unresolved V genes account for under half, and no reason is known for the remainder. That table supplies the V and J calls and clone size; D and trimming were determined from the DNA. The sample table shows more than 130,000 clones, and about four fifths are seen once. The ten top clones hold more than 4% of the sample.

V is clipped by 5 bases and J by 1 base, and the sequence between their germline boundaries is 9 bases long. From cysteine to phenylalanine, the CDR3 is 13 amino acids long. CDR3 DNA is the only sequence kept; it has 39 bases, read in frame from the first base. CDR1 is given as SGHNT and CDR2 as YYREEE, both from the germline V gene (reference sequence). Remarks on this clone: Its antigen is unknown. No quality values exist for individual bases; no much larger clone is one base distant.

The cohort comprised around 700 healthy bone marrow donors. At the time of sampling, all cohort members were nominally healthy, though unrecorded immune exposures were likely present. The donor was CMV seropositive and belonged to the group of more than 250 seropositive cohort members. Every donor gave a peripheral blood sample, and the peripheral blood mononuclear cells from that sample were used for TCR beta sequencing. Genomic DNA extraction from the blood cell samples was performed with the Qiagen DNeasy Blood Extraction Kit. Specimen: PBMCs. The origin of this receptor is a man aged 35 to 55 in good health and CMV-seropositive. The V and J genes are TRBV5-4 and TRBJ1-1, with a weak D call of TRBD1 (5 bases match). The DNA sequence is TGTGCCAGCAGATCCGGACAGAACACTGAAGCTTTCTTT. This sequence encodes CASRSGQNTEAFF.